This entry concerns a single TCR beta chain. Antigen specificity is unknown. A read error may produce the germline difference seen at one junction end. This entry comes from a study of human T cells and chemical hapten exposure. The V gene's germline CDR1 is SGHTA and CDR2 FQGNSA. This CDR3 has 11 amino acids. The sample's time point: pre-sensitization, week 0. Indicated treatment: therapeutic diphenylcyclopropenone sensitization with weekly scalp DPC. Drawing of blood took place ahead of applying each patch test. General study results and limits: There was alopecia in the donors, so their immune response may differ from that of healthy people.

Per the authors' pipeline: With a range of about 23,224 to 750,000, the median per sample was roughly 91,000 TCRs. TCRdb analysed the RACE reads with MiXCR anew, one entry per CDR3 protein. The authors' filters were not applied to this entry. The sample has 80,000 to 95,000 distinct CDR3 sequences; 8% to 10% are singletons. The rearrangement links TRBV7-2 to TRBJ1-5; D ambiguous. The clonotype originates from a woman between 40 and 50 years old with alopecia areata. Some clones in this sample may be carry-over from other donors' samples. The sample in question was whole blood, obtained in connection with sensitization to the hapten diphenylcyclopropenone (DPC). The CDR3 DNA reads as TGTGCCAGCGGCTTAGGGCAGCCCCAGCATTTT. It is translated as CASGLGQPQHF.